These 18 T cell receptor beta chains were sequenced from one sample in a study of T cell responses to AZD1222 COVID-19 vaccine. The method was immunoSEQ multiplex PCR; TCRdb's version includes in-frame clones alone and lacks a portion of them. The sample shows some 150,000 clones, around 92% of them seen only once. Here the sequenced sample was peripheral blood, taken on day 0 of AZD1222 vaccination. The receptors were sampled from an adult in good health.

The chain is built from TRBV7-8 and TRBJ2-7, with D maybe TRBD2 (6 bases). Per germline, CDR1 SGHVS and CDR2 FQNEAQ. The CDR3 length is 18 residues. The V and J ends lost 5 bases and 2 bases respectively, with 25 bases between them. DNA for the CDR3: TGTGCCAGCAGCCCAAATCTTCTGCCGGGACGGGGGACCTACGAGCAGTACTTC. As protein: CASSPNLLPGRGTYEQYF.

The V call is TRBV7-2, the J call TRBJ2-2; 7 bases line up with TRBD2. Germline CDR1 SGHTA, CDR2 FQGNSA. J gave up 4 bases and V 5 bases, and 16 bases lay outside the gene matches. This CDR3 spans 18 amino acids. The CDR3 coding sequence is TGTGCCAGCAGCCCCTTGGTAGCGGGCACCCCGGGCACCGGGGAGCTGTTTTTT. It specifies CASSPLVAGTPGTGELFF.

The chain uses TRBV7-2 and TRBJ2-3, with 7 bases lining up with TRBD1. This CDR3 is 13 amino acids long. Germline assignment: CDR1 SGHTA and CDR2 FQGNSA. The J segment lost 8 bases and the V segment lost 5 bases, leaving 7 bases of the junction unmatched. CDR3 loop: CASSLGQTSTQYF. In nucleotides, the CDR3 is TGTGCCAGCAGCCTGGGACAGACGAGTACGCAGTATTTT.

The chain has TRBV18 and TRBJ1-5; D possibly corresponds to TRBD1 (5 bases). This CDR3 has 13 amino acids. V was pared by 10 bases and J by 4 bases, with 14 bases between. Germline V gene lookup returns CDR1 KGHSH and CDR2 LQKENI. Written as DNA, the CDR3 is TGTGCCACCAAATCGGGGGGGAATCAGCCCCAGCATTTT. Translated: CATKSGGNQPQHF. The variable domain in full, with the rest retrieved from reference TRBV18 and TRBJ1-5, is NAGVMQNPRHLVRRRGQEARLRCSPMKGHSHVYWYRQLPEEGLKFMVYLQKENIIDESGMPKERFSAEFPKEGPSILRIQQVVRGDSAAYFCATKSGGNQPQHFGDGTRLSIL.

This clone showed up just once. The chain joins TRBV7-8 to TRBJ1-6; TRBD1 aligns across 7 bases. This CDR3 comprises 16 residues. Trimming removed 3 bases from V and 4 bases from J; junction bases left unmatched: 6. The germline V gene encodes CDR1 SGHVS and CDR2 FQNEAQ. The CDR3, as DNA: TGTGCCAGCAGCTTTGGGACAGTGAGTTATAATTCACCCCTCCACTTT. Translation: CASSFGTVSYNSPLHF.

The chain joins TRBV7-2 to TRBJ1-5, with 9 positions matching TRBD1. J was trimmed by 4 bases and V by 6 bases; bases with no gene match: 13. The CDR3 contains 17 residues. Germline loops: CDR1 SGHTA, CDR2 FQGNSA. DNA of the CDR3: TGTGCCAGCAGGGGAACAGGGGGCGCCGCCCAGAATCAGCCCCAGCATTTT. Translation: CASRGTGGAAQNQPQHF.

The chain couples TRBV5-1 to TRBJ1-3; perhaps TRBD1 as D (5 bases). The CDR3 has 15 residues. Germline lookup yields CDR1 SGHRS and CDR2 YFSETQ. V gave up 0 bases and J gave up 0 bases, with 7 bases separating them. The CDR3 nucleotides read TGCGCCAGCAGCTTGGGCGGGGGCTCTGGAAACACCATATATTTT. Translating gives CASSLGGGSGNTIYF.

The chain couples TRBV4-3 to TRBJ2-7; D is undetermined. The CDR3 contains 13 residues. Germline V gene data show CDR1 as LGHNA and CDR2 as YSLEER. V was shortened by 3 bases and J by 2 bases, with 8 bases between the two germline ends. The CDR3 is CASSQNTAYEQYF. In DNA, the CDR3 is TGCGCCAGCAGCCAGAACACCGCCTACGAGCAGTACTTC.

The CDR3 region is CASSSGQAMKWYEQYF. The CDR3 DNA reads as TGTGCCAGCAGTTCGGGACAGGCCATGAAGTGGTACGAGCAGTACTTC. The chain combines TRBV6-2 or TRBV6-3 with TRBJ2-7; the match to TRBD1 covers 8 bases. The CDR3 runs 16 residues. Germline V gene lookup returns CDR1 MNHEY and CDR2 SVGEGT. J lost 4 bases, V lost 4 bases, and 12 bases had no gene match.

The rearrangement uses TRBV28 and TRBJ2-1; D is unresolved. Germline CDR1 is MDHEN and CDR2 is SYDVKM. V gave up 4 bases and J gave up 9 bases, with 16 bases separating them. The CDR3 is 14 residues long. In nucleotides, the CDR3 is TGTGCCAGCAGTTCCCAGGCGCTTCGGGCTGAGCAGTTCTTC. Translated: CASSSQALRAEQFF.

The CDR3 sequence: CASTGEVYTIYF. Written as DNA, the CDR3 is TGTGCCAGTACAGGGGAGGTCTACACCATATATTTT. The V gene is TRBV12-3 or TRBV12-4, the J gene TRBJ1-3, with 7 bases matching TRBD1. Losses at the gene ends were 9 bases for V and 8 bases for J; bases not matched to a gene: 7. This CDR3 comprises 12 residues.

J is TRBJ2-7 and V is TRBV6-2 or TRBV6-3, with 11 bases identical to TRBD2. Germline CDR1 MNHEY, CDR2 SVGEGT. The V segment lost 5 bases and the J segment 2 bases; nucleotides outside the gene matches: 2. This CDR3 is 14 amino acids long. Here the CDR3 reads CASSILAGAYEQYF. The CDR3 DNA follows: TGTGCCAGCAGTATACTAGCGGGGGCCTACGAGCAGTACTTC.

The CDR3 here is CASSSMGLVDYNEQFF. DNA for the CDR3: TGTGCCAGCAGTTCGATGGGACTGGTGGACTACAATGAGCAGTTCTTC. J is TRBJ2-1 and V is TRBV5-4; D perhaps matches TRBD2 (6 bases). The V and J ends lost 5 bases and 3 bases respectively, with 18 bases between them. The CDR3 runs 16 residues. In germline, CDR1 is SGHNT, CDR2 YYREEE (reference sequence).

The chain is built from TRBV11-2 and TRBJ2-1; possibly TRBD1 for D (6 bases). The CDR3 is 13 amino acids. Germline lookup yields CDR1 SGHAT and CDR2 FQNNGV. Trimming shortened V by 5 bases and J by 12 bases, and 17 bases separated the two germline ends. The CDR3, as DNA: TGTGCCAGCAGCACGAACTCAGGGGATTCGCAGTTCTTC. Its translation is CASSTNSGDSQFF.

The chain has TRBV29-1 and TRBJ2-1; D is unresolved. With 0 bases removed from V and 5 bases from J, the gap between germline ends came to 14 bases. In germline, CDR1 is SQVTM, CDR2 ANQGSEA. The CDR3 is 15 residues long. CDR3 DNA sequence: TGCAGCGTTGAAGACCCCCAATCCCTCCACAATGAGCAGTTCTTC. It translates to CSVEDPQSLHNEQFF.

This chain uses TRBV3-1 (or the pseudogene TRBV3-2) with TRBJ2-7; 13 bases fit TRBD2. Germline loops: CDR1 LGHDT, CDR2 YNNKEL (reference sequence). V shed 5 bases and J 4 bases; nucleotides not matched to a gene: 14. CDR3 length equals 18 residues. The CDR3 spells CASSDGLAGVREVYEQYF. DNA of the CDR3: TGTGCCAGCAGCGACGGACTAGCGGGAGTCCGGGAAGTGTACGAGCAGTACTTC.

This chain links TRBV18 with TRBJ2-5, with 8 bases that match TRBD2. Germline V CDR1 and CDR2: KGHSH, LQKENI. The length of the CDR3 is 15 residues. The J segment lost 3 bases and the V segment lost 5 bases, leaving 8 bases of the junction unmatched. CDR3 residues: CASSNSGTSEETQYF. The CDR3 nucleotides read TGTGCCAGCTCAAATTCCGGGACTAGTGAAGAGACCCAGTACTTC.

The chain recombines TRBV5-1 with TRBJ2-7; D may be TRBD2 (6 bases). The CDR3 runs 15 residues. Germline CDR1 reads SGHRS; CDR2 reads YFSETQ. Trimming shortened V by 7 bases and J by 0 bases, and 17 bases separated the two germline ends. CDR3 nucleotides: TGCGCCAGCTCTCGGAGGAGGGAAGCCTCCTACGAGCAGTACTTC. It encodes CASSRRREASYEQYF.